This TCR beta chain was documented in a study of blood T cell repertoires in COVID-19. Whole-study context: Sites in the United States, Italy and Spain provided acute and convalescent COVID-19 samples. Nucleic acid was either cDNA or gDNA, and it came from T cells, B-cell-depleted T cells, or PBMCs.

This clone was picked up a small number of times. In the authors' methods: Amplification of reference gene primers provided the estimated nucleated cell counts. TCRdb's table, derived via immunoSEQ multiplex PCR, lists solely in-frame clones and lacks some. V and J calls and clone size are copied from that table; D and trimming were computed from the DNA. The sample includes some 180,000 clones, roughly 76% seen only once; the top ten take 9.5% to 12%. It was during active infection that Seattle patients were enrolled and then longitudinally followed. The J segment lost 4 bases and the V segment lost 3 bases, leaving 8 bases of the junction unmatched. The CDR3 covers 15 residues. Per the germline V gene, CDR1 is SGHDN and CDR2 is FVKESK.

This TCR was recovered from a woman aged 40 to 50 with COVID-19, enrolled during active disease. Sequencing was carried out using peripheral blood. The chain recombines TRBV14 with TRBJ1-2; 7 bases are shared with TRBD1. Here the CDR3 reads CASSQSAGTAYGYTF. The CDR3 bases are TGTGCCAGCAGCCAGTCGGCCGGGACAGCCTATGGCTACACCTTC.